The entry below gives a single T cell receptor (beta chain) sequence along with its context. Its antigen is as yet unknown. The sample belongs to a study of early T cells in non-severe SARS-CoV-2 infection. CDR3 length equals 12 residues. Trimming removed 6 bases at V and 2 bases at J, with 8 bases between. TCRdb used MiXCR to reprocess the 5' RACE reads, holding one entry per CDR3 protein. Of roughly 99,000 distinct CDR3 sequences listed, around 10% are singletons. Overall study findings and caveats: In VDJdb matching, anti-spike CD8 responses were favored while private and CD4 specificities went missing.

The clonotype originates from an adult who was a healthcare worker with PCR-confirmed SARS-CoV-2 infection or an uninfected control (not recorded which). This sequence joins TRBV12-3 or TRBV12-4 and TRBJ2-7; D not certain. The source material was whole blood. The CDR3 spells CASRGLAYEQYF. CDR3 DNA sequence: TGTGCCAGCAGAGGGCTCGCCTACGAGCAGTACTTC.